This T cell receptor beta chain was sequenced in a study of cytomegalovirus exposure and HLA in healthy donors. Study background: Around 180 million T cells yielded 120 million or so unique TCR beta sequences, as an earlier analysis found.

PCR employed 60 Vbeta and 13 Jbeta primers. Clones were sequenced by immunoSEQ multiplex PCR, and TCRdb holds only the in-frame ones, with some missing. In the table there are more than 95,000 clones, over 75% of which are singletons. Points on this clone: What it recognizes is unknown.

Study results and limitations: An analysis done earlier found most TCR beta V segments productive about 90% or about 30% of the time. In vitro testing confirmed a few CMV-associated chains as specific for CMV antigens.

This CDR3 has 19 residues. The TCR was taken from a woman in her thirties or forties in good health and CMV-seropositive. The sequencing input was PBMCs. The chain recombines TRBV21-1 with TRBJ2-7; the D segment call TRBD1 is taken from the table without a DNA check. TRBV21-1 is a recognized pseudogene. The CDR3 DNA is TGTGCCAGCCGGCAGACAGGGACCCAGACCTTTATCCTCACCTACGAGCAGTACTTC. Translated: CASRQTGTQTFILTYEQYF.